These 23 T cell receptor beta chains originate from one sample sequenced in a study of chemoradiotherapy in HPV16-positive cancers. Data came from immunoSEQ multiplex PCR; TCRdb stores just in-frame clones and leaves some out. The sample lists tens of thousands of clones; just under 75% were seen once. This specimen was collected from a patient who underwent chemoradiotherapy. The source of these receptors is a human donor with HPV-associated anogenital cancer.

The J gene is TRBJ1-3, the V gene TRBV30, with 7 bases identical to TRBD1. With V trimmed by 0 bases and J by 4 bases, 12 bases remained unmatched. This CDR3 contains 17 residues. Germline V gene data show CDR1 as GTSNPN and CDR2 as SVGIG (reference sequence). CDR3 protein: CAWSVQSGGQRGNTIYF. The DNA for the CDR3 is TGTGCCTGGAGTGTACAATCGGGGGGACAGCGAGGAAACACCATATATTTT.

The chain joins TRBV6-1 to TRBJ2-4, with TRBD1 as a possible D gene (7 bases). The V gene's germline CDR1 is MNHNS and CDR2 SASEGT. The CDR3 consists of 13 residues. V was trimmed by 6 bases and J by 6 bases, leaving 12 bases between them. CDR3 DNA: TGTGCCAGCAGCGCGGGACAGCTAAACATTCAGTACTTC. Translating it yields CASSAGQLNIQYF.

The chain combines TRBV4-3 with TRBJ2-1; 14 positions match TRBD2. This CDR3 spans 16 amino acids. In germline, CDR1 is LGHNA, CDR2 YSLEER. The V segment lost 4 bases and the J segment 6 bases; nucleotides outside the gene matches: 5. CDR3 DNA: TGCGCCAGCAGCCCGGGACTAGCGGGAGTCGGCAATGAGCAGTTCTTC. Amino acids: CASSPGLAGVGNEQFF.

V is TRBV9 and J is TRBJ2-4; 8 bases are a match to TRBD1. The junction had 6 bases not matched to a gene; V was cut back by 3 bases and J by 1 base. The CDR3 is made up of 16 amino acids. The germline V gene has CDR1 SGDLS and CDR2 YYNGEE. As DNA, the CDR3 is TGTGCCAGCAGCGAGACAGGGGCCCTCGCCAAAAACATTCAGTACTTC. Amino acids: CASSETGALAKNIQYF.

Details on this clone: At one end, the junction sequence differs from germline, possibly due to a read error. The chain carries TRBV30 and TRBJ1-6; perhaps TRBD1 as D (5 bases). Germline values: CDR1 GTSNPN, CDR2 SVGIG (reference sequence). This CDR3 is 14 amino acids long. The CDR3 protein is CAGRRGAYNSPLHF. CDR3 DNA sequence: TGTGCCGGGAGAAGAGGGGCCTATAATTCACCCCTCCACTTT.

In nucleotides, the CDR3 is TGTGCCAGTAGTAGGCAAGCGGGGCTCTACGAGCAGTACTTC. This gives the protein CASSRQAGLYEQYF. This chain links TRBV19 with TRBJ2-7; 7 bases map to TRBD2. The length of the CDR3 is 14 residues. The germline V gene has CDR1 LNHDA and CDR2 SQIVND (reference sequence). The trim removed 4 bases at V and 3 bases at J, leaving 6 bases unmatched.

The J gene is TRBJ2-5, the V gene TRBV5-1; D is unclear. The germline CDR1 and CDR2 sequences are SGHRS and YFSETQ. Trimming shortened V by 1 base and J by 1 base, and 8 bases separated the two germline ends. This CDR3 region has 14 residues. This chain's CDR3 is CASSLMGSQETQYF. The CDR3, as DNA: TGCGCCAGCAGCTTGATGGGCAGCCAAGAGACCCAGTACTTC.

The CDR3 sequence: CASSLEGSIADTQYF. CDR3 DNA: TGTGCCAGCAGCTTGGAGGGTAGCATCGCAGATACGCAGTATTTT. The chain couples TRBV5-8 to TRBJ2-3; D is unclear. V was trimmed by 0 bases and J by 4 bases, leaving 12 bases between them. Germline V gene sequence: CDR1 SGHTS, CDR2 YDEGEE. The CDR3 runs 15 residues. Together with reference TRBV5-8 and TRBJ2-3, the CDR3 gives the full variable domain: EAGVTQSPTHLIKTRGQQATLRCSPISGHTSVYWYQQALGLGLQFLLWYDEGEERNRGNFPPRFSGRQFPNYSSELNVNALELEDSALYLCASSLEGSIADTQYFGPGTRLTVL.

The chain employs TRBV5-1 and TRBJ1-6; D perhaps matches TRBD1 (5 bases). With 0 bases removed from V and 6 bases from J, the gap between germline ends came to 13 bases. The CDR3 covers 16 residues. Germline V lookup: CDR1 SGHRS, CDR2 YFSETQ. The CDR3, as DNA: TGCGCCAGCAGCTTGGAGGGACCCCGGGGTAATTCACCCCTCCACTTT. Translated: CASSLEGPRGNSPLHF.

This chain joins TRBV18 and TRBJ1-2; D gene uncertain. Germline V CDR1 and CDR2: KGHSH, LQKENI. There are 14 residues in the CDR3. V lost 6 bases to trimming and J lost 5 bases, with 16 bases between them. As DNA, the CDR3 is TGTGCCAGCTCCCCCTCGACTGCAAAATATGGCTACACCTTC. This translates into CASSPSTAKYGYTF.

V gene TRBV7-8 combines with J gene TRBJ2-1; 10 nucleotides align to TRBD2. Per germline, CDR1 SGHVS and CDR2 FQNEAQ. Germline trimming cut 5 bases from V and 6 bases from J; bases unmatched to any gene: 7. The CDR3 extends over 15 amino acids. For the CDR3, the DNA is TGTGCCAGCAGCCTCAGCGGGAGGGGGAGCAATGAGCAGTTCTTC. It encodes CASSLSGRGSNEQFF.

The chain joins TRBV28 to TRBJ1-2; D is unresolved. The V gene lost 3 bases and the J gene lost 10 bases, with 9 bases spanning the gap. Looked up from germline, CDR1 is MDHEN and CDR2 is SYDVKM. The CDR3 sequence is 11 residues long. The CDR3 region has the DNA TGTGCCAGCAGTTTTGCCCTCCTCTACACCTTC. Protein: CASSFALLYTF.

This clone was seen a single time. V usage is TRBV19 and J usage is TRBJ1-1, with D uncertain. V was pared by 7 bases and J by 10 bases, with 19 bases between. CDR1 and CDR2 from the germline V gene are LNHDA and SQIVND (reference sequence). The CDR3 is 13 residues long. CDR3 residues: CASTNLDSRGAFF. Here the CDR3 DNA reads TGTGCCAGTACTAACTTGGACTCCCGAGGAGCTTTCTTT.

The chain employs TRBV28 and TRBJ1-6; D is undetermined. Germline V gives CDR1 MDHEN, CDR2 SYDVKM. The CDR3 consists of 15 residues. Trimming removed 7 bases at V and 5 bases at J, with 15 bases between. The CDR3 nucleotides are TGTGCCAGCAACCCCTTGGACGGAAATAATTCACCCCTCCACTTT. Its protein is CASNPLDGNNSPLHF. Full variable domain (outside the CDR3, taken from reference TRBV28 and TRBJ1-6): DVKVTQSSRYLVKRTGEKVFLECVQDMDHENMFWYRQDPGLGLRLIYFSYDVKMKEKGDIPEGYSVSREKKERFSLILESASTNQTSMYLCASNPLDGNNSPLHFGNGTRLTVT.

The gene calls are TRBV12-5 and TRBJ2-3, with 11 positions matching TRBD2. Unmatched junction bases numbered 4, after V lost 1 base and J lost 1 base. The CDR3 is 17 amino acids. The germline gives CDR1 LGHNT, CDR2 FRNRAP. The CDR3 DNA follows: TGTGCTAGTGGTTTGGGTCTGACTAGCGGGGGCACAGATACGCAGTATTTT. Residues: CASGLGLTSGGTDTQYF. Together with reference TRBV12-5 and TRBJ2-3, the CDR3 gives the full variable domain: DARVTQTPRHKVTEMGQEVTMRCQPILGHNTVFWYRQTMMQGLELLAYFRNRAPLDDSGMPKDRFSAEMPDATLATLKIQPSEPRDSAVYFCASGLGLTSGGTDTQYFGPGTRLTVL.

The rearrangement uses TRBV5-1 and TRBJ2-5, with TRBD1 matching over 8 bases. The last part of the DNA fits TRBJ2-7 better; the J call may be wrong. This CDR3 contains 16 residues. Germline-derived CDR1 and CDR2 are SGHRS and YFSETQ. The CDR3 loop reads CASSLDPGGVRYEQYF. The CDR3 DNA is TGCGCCAGCAGCTTGGACCCAGGGGGCGTACGGTACGAGCAGTACTTC.

CDR3 in DNA: TGTGCCAGCAGTTACTACAGGGCGGTCCCACACACTGAAGCTTTCTTT. It codes for CASSYYRAVPHTEAFF. The V call is TRBV6-5, the J call TRBJ1-1, with a tentative D call TRBD1 (6 bases). The CDR3 consists of 16 residues. The V end was cut by 1 base, the J end by 3 bases, with 15 bases between. Germline V gene data show CDR1 as MNHEY and CDR2 as SVGAGI.

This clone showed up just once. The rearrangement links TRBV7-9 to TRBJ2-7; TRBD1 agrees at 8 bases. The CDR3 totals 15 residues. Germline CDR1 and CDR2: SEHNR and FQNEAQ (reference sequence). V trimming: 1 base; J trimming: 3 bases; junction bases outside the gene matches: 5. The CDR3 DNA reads TGTGCCAGCAGCTTAGAGGACAGGGAGATCTACGAGCAGTACTTC. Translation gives CASSLEDREIYEQYF.

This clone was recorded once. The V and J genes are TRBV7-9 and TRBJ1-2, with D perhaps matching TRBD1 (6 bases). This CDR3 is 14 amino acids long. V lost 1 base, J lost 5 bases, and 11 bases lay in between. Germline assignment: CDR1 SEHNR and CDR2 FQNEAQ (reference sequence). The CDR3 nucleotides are TGTGCCAGCAGCTTAGAGGGACAAATTTATGGCTACACCTTC. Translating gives CASSLEGQIYGYTF.

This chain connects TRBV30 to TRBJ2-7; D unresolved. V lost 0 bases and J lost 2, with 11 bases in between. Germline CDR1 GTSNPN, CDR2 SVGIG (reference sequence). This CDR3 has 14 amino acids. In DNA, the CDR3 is TGTGCCTGGAGTGTCTGGCATATGGCCTACGAGCAGTACTTC. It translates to CAWSVWHMAYEQYF.

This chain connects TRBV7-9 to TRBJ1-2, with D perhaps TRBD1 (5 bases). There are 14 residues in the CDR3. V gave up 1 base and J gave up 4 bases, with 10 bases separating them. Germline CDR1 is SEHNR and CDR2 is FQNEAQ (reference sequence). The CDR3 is CASSLEGVGYGYTF. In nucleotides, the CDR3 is TGTGCCAGCAGCTTAGAAGGGGTAGGCTATGGCTACACCTTC. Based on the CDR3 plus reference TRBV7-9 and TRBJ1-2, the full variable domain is DTGVSQNPRHKITKRGQNVTFRCDPISEHNRLYWYRQTLGQGPEFLTYFQNEAQLEKSRLLSDRFSAERPKGSFSTLEIQRTEQGDSAMYLCASSLEGVGYGYTFGSGTRLTVV.

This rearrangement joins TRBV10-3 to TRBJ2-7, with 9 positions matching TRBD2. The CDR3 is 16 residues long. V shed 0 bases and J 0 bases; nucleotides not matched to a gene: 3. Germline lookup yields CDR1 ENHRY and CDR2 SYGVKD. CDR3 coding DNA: TGTGCCATCAGTGAGTCGACTAGCGGCAGCTCCTACGAGCAGTACTTC. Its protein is CAISESTSGSSYEQYF.

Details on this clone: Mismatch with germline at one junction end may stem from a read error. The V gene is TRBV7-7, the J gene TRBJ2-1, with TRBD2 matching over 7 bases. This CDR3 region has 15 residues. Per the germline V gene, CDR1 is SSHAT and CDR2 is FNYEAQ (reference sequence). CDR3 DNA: TGTGCTAGCAGCTTAGGGCGGGGGATCTACAATGAGCAGTTCTTC. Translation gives CASSLGRGIYNEQFF.